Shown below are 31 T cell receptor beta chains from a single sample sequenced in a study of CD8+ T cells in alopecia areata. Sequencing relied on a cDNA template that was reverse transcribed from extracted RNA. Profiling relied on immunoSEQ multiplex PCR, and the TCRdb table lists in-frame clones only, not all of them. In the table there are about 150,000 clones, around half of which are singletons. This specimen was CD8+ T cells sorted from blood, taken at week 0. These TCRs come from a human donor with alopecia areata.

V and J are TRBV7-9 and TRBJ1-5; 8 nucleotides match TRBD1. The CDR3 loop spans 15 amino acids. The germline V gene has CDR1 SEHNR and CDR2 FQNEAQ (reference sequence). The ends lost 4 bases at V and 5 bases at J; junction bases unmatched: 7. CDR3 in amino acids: CASSSYRGTHQPQHF. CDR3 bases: TGTGCCAGCAGCTCCTACAGGGGGACCCATCAGCCCCAGCATTTT.

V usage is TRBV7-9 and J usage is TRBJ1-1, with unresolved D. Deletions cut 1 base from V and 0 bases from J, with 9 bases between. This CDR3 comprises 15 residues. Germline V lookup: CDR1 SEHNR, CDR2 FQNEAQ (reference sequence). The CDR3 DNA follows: TGTGCCAGCAGCTTAGGGATCGCCATGAACACTGAAGCTTTCTTT. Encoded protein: CASSLGIAMNTEAFF.

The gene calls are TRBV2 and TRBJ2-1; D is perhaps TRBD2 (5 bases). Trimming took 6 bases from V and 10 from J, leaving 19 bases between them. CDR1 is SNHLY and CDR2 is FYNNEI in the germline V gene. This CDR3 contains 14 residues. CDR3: CASSPAISGMEQFF. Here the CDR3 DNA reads TGTGCCAGCAGCCCCGCAATTTCCGGGATGGAGCAGTTCTTC.

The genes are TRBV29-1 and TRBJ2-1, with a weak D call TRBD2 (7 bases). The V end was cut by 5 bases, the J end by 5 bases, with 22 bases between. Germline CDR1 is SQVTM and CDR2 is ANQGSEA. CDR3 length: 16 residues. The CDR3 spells CSVRGATGANDNEQFF. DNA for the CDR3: TGCAGCGTTCGGGGGGCGACGGGAGCGAATGACAATGAGCAGTTCTTC.

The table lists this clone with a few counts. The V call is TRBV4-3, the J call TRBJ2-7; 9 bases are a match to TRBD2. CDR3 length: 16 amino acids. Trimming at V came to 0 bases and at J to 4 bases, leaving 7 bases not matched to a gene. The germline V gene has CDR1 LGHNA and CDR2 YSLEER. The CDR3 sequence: CASSQDNAGGRYEQYF. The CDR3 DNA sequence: TGCGCCAGCAGCCAAGATAACGCGGGGGGGCGATACGAGCAGTACTTC.

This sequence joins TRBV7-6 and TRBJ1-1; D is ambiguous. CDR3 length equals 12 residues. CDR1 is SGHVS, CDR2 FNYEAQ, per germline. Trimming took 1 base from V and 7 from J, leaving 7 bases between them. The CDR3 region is CASSLGGGEAFF. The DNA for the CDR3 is TGTGCCAGCAGCTTAGGGGGAGGTGAAGCTTTCTTT.

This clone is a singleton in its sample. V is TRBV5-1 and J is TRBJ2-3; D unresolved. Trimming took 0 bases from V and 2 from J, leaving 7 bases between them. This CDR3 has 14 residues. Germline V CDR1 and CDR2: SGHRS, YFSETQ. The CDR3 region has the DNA TGCGCCAGCAGCTTGGAGGAACTCACAGATACGCAGTATTTT. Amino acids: CASSLEELTDTQYF.

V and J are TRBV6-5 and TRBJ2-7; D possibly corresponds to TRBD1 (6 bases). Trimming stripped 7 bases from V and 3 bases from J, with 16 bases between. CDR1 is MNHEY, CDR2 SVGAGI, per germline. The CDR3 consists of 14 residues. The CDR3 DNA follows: TGTGCCAGCACCGGCTCAGGGGATTACTACGAGCAGTACTTC. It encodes CASTGSGDYYEQYF.

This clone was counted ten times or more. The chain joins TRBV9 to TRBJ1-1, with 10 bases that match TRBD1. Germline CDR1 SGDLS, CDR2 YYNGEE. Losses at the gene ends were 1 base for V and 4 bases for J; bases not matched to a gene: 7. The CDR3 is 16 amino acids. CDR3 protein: CASSVSGTGAGTEAFF. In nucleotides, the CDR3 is TGTGCCAGCAGCGTATCCGGGACAGGGGCCGGCACTGAAGCTTTCTTT.

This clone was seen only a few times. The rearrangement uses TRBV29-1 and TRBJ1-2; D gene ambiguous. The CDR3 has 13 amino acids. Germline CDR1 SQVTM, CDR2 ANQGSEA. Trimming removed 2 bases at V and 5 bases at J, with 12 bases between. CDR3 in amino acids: CSVEYSGEYGYTF. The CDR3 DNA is TGCAGCGTTGAATACTCTGGGGAGTATGGCTACACCTTC.

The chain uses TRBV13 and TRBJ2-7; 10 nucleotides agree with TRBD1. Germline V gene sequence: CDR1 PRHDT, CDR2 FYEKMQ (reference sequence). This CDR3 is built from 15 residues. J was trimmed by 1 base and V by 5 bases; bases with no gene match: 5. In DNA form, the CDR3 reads TGTGCCAGCAGCGCAGGGGGACAGGGGTCCTACGAGCAGTACTTC. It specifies CASSAGGQGSYEQYF.

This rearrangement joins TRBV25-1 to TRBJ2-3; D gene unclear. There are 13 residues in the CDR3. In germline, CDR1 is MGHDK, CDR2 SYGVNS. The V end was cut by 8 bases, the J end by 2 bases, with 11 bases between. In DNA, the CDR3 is TGTGCCAGCCGAGCGAAGCACACAGATACGCAGTATTTT. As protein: CASRAKHTDTQYF.

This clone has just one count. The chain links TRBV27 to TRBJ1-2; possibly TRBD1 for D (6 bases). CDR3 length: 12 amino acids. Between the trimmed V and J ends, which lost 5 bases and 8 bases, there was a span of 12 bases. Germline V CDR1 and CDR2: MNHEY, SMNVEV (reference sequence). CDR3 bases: TGTGCCAGCAGTCCCCCCAGGGGAGGCTACACCTTC. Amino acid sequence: CASSPPRGGYTF.

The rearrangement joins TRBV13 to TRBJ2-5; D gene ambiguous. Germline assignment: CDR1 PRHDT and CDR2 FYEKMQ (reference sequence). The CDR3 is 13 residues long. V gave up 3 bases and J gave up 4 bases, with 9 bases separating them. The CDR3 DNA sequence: TGTGCCAGCAGCTTCCGAGGCGGAGAGACCCAGTACTTC. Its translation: CASSFRGGETQYF.

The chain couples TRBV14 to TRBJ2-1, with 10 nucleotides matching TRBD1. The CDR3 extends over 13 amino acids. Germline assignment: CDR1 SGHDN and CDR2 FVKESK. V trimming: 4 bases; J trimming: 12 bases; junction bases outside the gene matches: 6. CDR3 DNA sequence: TGTGCCAGCAGCCTAACCCGGGACAGGGGGCAGTTCTTC. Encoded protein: CASSLTRDRGQFF.

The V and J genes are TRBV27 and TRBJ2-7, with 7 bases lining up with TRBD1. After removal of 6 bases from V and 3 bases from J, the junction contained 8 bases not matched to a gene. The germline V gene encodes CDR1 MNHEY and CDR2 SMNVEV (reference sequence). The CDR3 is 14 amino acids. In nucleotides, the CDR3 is TGTGCCAGCAGCCTTACCAGGGACAGCTACGAGCAGTACTTC. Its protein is CASSLTRDSYEQYF.

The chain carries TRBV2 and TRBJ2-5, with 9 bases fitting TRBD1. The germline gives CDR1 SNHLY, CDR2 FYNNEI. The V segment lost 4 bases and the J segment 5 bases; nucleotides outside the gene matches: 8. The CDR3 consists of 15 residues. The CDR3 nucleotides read TGTGCCAGCAGTGGACAGGGGGTGACTTGGGAGACCCAGTACTTC. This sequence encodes CASSGQGVTWETQYF.

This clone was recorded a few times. In DNA, the CDR3 is TGTGCCAGCAGTGGTCCCGGGACGGGAAGCACAGATACGCAGTATTTT. It specifies CASSGPGTGSTDTQYF. The rearrangement joins TRBV6-1 to TRBJ2-3; D might be TRBD1 or TRBD2, each matching 5 bases. V was shortened by 4 bases and J by 0 bases, with 14 bases between the two germline ends. The CDR3 contains 16 residues. Germline lookup yields CDR1 MNHNS and CDR2 SASEGT.

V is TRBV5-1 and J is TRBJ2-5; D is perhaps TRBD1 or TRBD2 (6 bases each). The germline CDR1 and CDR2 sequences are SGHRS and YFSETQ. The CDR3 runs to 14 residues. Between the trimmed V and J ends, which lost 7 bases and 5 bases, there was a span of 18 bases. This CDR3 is CASHLEGGQETQYF. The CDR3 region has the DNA TGCGCCAGCCACTTGGAGGGGGGTCAGGAGACCCAGTACTTC. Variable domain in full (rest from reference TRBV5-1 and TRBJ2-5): KAGVTQTPRYLIKTRGQQVTLSCSPISGHRSVSWYQQTPGQGLQFLFEYFSETQRNKGNFPGRFSGRQFSNSRSEMNVSTLELGDSALYLCASHLEGGQETQYFGPGTRLLVL.

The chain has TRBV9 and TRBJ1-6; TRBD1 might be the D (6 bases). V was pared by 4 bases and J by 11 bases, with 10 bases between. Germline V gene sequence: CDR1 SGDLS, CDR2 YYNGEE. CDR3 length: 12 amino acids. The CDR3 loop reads CASSQGRPPLHF. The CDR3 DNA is TGTGCCAGCAGCCAGGGGAGGCCACCCCTCCACTTT.

CDR3 coding DNA: TGTGCCAGTAGTATAGCAGTTTTGGAGGGGGGCTACACCTTC. Protein product: CASSIAVLEGGYTF. This sequence joins TRBV19 and TRBJ1-2, with D perhaps TRBD1 (5 bases). The V gene's germline CDR1 is LNHDA and CDR2 SQIVND (reference sequence). The ends were cut back, 1 base at V and 8 bases at J, with 14 bases in the middle. This CDR3 is 14 amino acids long.

This CDR3 reads CASTGDSGYGYTF. As DNA, the CDR3 is TGTGCCAGCACCGGAGACTCGGGCTATGGCTACACCTTC. The V and J genes are TRBV9 and TRBJ1-2; D not certain. Germline CDR1 and CDR2: SGDLS and YYNGEE. This CDR3 spans 13 amino acids. With 6 bases removed from V and 4 bases from J, the gap between germline ends came to 13 bases.

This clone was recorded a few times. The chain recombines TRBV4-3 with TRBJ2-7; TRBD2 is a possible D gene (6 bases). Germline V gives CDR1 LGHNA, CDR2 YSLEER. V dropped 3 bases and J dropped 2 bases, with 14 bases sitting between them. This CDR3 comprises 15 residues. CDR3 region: CASSQDYDATYEQYF. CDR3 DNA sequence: TGCGCCAGCAGCCAGGACTATGACGCCACCTACGAGCAGTACTTC.

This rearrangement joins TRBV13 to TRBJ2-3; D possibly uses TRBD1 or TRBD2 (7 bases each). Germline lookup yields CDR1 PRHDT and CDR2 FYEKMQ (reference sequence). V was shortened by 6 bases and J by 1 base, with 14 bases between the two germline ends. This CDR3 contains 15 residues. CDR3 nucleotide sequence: TGTGCCAGCAGTGAAGCGGGGACAGGCACAGATACGCAGTATTTT. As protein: CASSEAGTGTDTQYF.

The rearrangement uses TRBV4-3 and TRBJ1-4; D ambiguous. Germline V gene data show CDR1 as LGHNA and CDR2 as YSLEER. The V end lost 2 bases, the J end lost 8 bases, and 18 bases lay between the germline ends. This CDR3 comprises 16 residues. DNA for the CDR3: TGCGCCAGCAGCCAATTCCACCCGGTGGCAAAGGAAAAACTGTTTTTT. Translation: CASSQFHPVAKEKLFF.

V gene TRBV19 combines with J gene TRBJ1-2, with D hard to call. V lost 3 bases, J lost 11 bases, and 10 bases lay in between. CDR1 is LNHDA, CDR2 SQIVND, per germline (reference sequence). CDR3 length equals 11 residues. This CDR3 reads CASSMGQRYTF. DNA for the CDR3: TGTGCCAGTAGTATGGGTCAGAGATACACCTTC.

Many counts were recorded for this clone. CDR3 in amino acids: CASSEGGRNNEQFF. The CDR3 DNA follows: TGTGCTTCCTCAGAGGGGGGACGGAACAATGAGCAGTTCTTC. The rearrangement uses TRBV30 and TRBJ2-1; D is possibly TRBD1 or TRBD2 (6 bases each). In germline, CDR1 is GTSNPN, CDR2 SVGIG (reference sequence). CDR3 length equals 14 residues.

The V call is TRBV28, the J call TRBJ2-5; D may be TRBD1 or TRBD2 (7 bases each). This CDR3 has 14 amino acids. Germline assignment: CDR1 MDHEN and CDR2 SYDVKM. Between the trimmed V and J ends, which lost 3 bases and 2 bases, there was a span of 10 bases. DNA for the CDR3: TGTGCCAGCAGTTTGCAGGGGGGGCAAGAGACCCAGTACTTC. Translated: CASSLQGGQETQYF.

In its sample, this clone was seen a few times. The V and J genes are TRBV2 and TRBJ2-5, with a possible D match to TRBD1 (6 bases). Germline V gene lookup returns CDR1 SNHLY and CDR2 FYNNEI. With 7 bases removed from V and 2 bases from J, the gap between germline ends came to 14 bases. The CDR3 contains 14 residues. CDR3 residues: CASKAPGTQETQYF. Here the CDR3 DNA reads TGTGCCAGCAAAGCGCCCGGGACACAAGAGACCCAGTACTTC.

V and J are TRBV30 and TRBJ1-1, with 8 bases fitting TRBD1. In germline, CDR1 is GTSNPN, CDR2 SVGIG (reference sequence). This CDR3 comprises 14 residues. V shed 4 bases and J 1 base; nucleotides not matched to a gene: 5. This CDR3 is CAWNNGQGNTEAFF. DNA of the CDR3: TGTGCCTGGAACAACGGACAGGGGAACACTGAAGCTTTCTTT.

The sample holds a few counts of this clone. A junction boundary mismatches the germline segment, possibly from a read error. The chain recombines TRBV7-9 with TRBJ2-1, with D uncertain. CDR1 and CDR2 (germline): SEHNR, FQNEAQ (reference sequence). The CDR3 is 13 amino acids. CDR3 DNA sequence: TGCGCCAGCAGCCCGGGCCTTAACAATGAGCAGTTCTTC. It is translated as CASSPGLNNEQFF.